A selection of T cell receptor beta chains follows, all from one sample in a study of molecular identifiers for immune sequencing clone quantification. In TCRdb, the PCR reads were re-called with MiXCR into one record per CDR3 protein. In the table there are 35,000 or so distinct CDR3 sequences, about 18% of which are singletons. Sequencing used naive CD8+ T cells from blood, with Jurkat cell RNA spiked in. The source is a human donor in good health. Some libraries in this study had Jurkat cell RNA spiked in. Each CDR3 is given with its conserved first and last residue.

20 | TRBV9 | CASSVDPPGAGEFWTGELFF
15 | TRBV5-1 | CASSLFPGGSYEQYF
14 | TRBV5-3 | CASSHVRAADEQFF
13 | TRBV30 | CAWSPRVMDTQYF
15 | TRBV29-1 | CSVEDGEGVGWEQYF
15 | TRBV7-6 | CASSLAVGTVGEQYF
13 | TRBV9 | CASSVGQTEKLFF
12 | TRBV20-1 | CSARDRGYEQYF
11 | TRBV11-1 | CASSLDVEQYF
17 | TRBV6-1 | CASSETGLAPLTDTQYF
15 | TRBV7-9 | CASSPRTGLNYGYTF
13 | TRBV29-1 | CSVVRPGTDTQYF
11 | TRBV6-2/TRBV6-3 | CASSYRLKQFF
20 | TRBV19 | CASLPREGGWTSGNYNEQFF
13 | TRBV7-9 | CASSYYGTQEAFF
14 | TRBV2 | CASNEDSYQETQYF
15 | TRBV7-9 | CASSESTGPDYEQYF
16 | TRBV7-9 | CASSLGPSGSTDTQYF
13 | TRBV19 | CASSGSPKNIQYF
12 | TRBV7-6 | CASSLALETQYF
16 | TRBV4-3 | CASSQVSSGVVKTQHF
11 | TRBV20-1 | CSARSQETQYF
12 | TRBV6-2/TRBV6-3 | CASGLSSAEQYF
18 | TRBV7-9 | CASSLPRRDQIYTDTQYF
14 | TRBV6-2/TRBV6-3 | CASNPTRSNQPQHF
16 | TRBV4-1 | CASSTRLSLKTDTQYF
17 | TRBV20-1 | CSARDLGAGLAKNIQYF
16 | TRBV5-4 | CASSLGSGQTQETQYF
17 | TRBV3-1 | CASSQGGSGPRSYEQYF
15 | TRBV7-9 | CASSLRPAPRDEQFF
16 | TRBV6-5 | CASSTPGTGGFTEAFF
17 | TRBV25-1 | CASSEYKTGEYQETQYF
13 | TRBV7-6 | CVGSLGVTGELFF
18 | TRBV6-5 | CASSSPRTGGASYNEQFF
16 | TRBV3-1 | CASSQERTGPQETQYF
14 | TRBV24-1 | CATAPTPGADTQYF
16 | TRBV11-2 | CASSLGGLAEQETQYF
11 | TRBV6-2/TRBV6-3 | CASSAGGEQFF
12 | TRBV19 | CASSIGTQPQHF
13 | TRBV6-2/TRBV6-3 | CASSQFAKETQYF